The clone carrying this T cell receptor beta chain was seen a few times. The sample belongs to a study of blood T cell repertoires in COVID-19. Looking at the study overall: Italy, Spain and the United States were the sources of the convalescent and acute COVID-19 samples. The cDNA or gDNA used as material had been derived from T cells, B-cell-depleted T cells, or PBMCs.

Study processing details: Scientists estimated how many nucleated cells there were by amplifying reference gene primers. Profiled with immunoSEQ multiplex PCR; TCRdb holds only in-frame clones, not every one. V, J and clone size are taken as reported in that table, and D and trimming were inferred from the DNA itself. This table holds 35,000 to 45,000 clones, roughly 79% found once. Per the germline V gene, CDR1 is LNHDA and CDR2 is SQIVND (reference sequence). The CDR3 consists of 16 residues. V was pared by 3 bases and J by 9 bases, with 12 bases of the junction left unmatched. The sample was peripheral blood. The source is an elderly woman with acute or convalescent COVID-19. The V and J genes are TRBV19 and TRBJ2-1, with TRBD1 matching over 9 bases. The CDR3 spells CASSIRSTGGAGEQFF. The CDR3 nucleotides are TGTGCCAGTAGTATTAGATCCACAGGGGGCGCGGGTGAGCAGTTCTTC.